This T cell receptor beta chain was sequenced in a study of regulatory T cells in long-lasting Graves disease. Study outcomes and limitations: Relative to new patients (roughly 970), persistent patients exhibited greater sharing of public clonotypes (around 3,000).

On this clonotype itself: As yet, its antigen is unknown.

Stated time point: persistent/refractory GD, antithyroid drugs over 5 years with positive TRAb. After RNA was extracted from PBMCs, the TCR library was made from it. Construction of the TCR beta libraries employed iRepertoire HTBI primers in conjunction with Arm-PCR of CDR3 regions. As originally analysed: Gene usage covered some 66 TRBV and about 15 TRBJ segments. Using its own MiXCR run on the multiplex PCR reads, TCRdb lists one record per CDR3 protein. These V and J calls are TCRdb output, not the study's own analysis. The sample shows roughly 470,000 distinct CDR3 sequences, around 20% of them seen only once. Germline CDR1 and CDR2: SGHTA and FQGNSA. There are 15 residues in the CDR3. Trimming took 0 bases from V and 0 from J, leaving 9 bases between them.

This clonotype was obtained from a female donor with Graves disease. This sequence joins TRBV7-2 and TRBJ2-7; D is ambiguous. Specimen: peripheral blood mononuclear cells (PBMCs), collected when the disease was refractory, from a patient treated with antithyroid drugs. CDR3 bases: TGTGCCAGCAGCTTAGCGGCGGACGACTCCTACGAGCAGTACTTC. Translated, it gives CASSLAADDSYEQYF.